The source of this T cell receptor (beta chain) is a study of shared clonotypes between healthy human individuals. Broader study findings: Although depth was large, rarefaction showed that sequencing of the sorted subsets was incomplete.

As to this clone: Its antigen remains unidentified.

In germline, CDR1 is MDHEN, CDR2 SYDVKM. Losses at the gene ends were 2 bases for V and 12 bases for J; bases not matched to a gene: 11. This CDR3 is built from 14 residues. Method: immunoSEQ multiplex PCR; TCRdb's copy keeps in-frame clones and lacks some. The table shows over 2 million clones, with around 92% occurring only once. Donors comprised healthy HIV-negative adults lacking recent acute infections or vaccinations. This receptor was identified in a man aged 18-30 years in good health. Some clones in this sample may be carry-over from other donors' samples. Sequenced: naive CD4+ T cells from PBMCs. The subset: CD45RA+ positively selected. V is TRBV28 and J is TRBJ2-7; 9 bases are shared with TRBD2. The CDR3 sequence: CASSLRLAGLQRYF. CDR3 bases: TGTGCCAGCAGTTTAAGGCTAGCGGGGCTTCAGCGGTACTTC.